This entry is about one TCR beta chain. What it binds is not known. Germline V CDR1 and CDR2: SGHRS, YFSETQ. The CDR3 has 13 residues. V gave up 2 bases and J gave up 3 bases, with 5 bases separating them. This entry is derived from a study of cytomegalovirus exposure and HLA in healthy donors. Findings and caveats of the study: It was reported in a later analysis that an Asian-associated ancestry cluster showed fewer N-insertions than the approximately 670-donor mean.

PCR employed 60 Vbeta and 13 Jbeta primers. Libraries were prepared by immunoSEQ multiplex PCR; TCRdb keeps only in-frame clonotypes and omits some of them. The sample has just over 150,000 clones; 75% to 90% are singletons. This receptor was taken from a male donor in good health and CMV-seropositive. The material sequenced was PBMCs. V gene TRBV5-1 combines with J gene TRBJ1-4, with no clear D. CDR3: CASSFTANEKLFF. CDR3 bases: TGCGCCAGCAGCTTCACGGCTAATGAAAAACTGTTTTTT.